Listed here is a single T cell receptor beta chain. Its cognate antigen is unknown. Repertoires were generated with immunoSEQ multiplex PCR, while TCRdb's copy carries only in-frame clones and drops some. The table includes tens of thousands of clones, approximately 91% detected once. These data are taken from a study of T cell responses to AZD1222 COVID-19 vaccine. Across the whole study: It was second doses at about 4 or about 12 weeks that were pooled.

The study, taken as a whole, reports: Nearly half of spike-specific TCRs reportedly target unmutated variant regions. Following two doses of AZD1222, Spike-specific TCR breadth and depth rose. Possibly, clonal diversity was underestimated; donors were largely white British and included more females.

This CDR3 comprises 15 residues. Trimming removed 7 bases from V and 4 bases from J, with 14 bases in between. CDR1 is LGHDT, CDR2 YNNKEL, per germline (reference sequence). The receptor comes from an adult in good health. V usage is TRBV3-1 (or the pseudogene TRBV3-2) and J usage is TRBJ1-6, with D unresolved. Here the sequenced sample was peripheral blood, taken on day 0 of AZD1222 vaccination. CDR3 nucleotides: TGTGCCAGCACCGAGAGGCCCCGATATAATTCACCCCTCCACTTT. As protein: CASTERPRYNSPLHF.